The subject of this entry is one T cell receptor (beta chain). J gave up 1 base and V 3 bases, and 5 bases lay outside the gene matches. The CDR3 sequence is 15 residues long. CDR1 GTSNPN and CDR2 SVGIG come from the germline V gene (reference sequence). TCRdb's copy holds only in-frame clones and misses some; the assay was immunoSEQ multiplex PCR. The data contain more than 200,000 clones, more than 85% of them singletons. This entry is derived from a study of blood T cell repertoires in COVID-19. Across the whole study: The United States, Italy and Spain provided the acute and convalescent COVID-19 samples. The analysed material was cDNA or gDNA that came from T cells, B-cell-depleted T cells, or PBMCs.

The chain combines TRBV30 with TRBJ1-1; 10 nucleotides line up with TRBD1. Material for sequencing was PBMCs or T cells enriched from blood (not recorded which). The clonotype comes from a woman in her forties or fifties who had recovered from COVID-19. CDR3 coding DNA: TGTGCCTGGAGCAGGGACAGGGGACCGAACACTGAAGCTTTCTTT. Translating it yields CAWSRDRGPNTEAFF.